The rows below give T cell receptor beta chains drawn from one sample of a study of T-cell memory formation after mild COVID-19. TCRdb reprocessed the 5' RACE reads via MiXCR and lists one record per CDR3 protein. The repertoire holds more than 350,000 distinct CDR3 sequences, with under 25% as singletons. The sequenced sample consisted of PBMCs or a T cell subset sorted from them (not recorded which). The receptors were gathered from an adult woman who had mild COVID-19 (a few samples of this study predate the infection). Cell type and time point are not known. The CDR3 runs from the conserved cysteine through the conserved F or W. The D gene is left open where the match is weak. The listing skips clone size in some rows; elsewhere it reads once, few, many or a size class.

V	D	size	J	CDR3	DNA
TRBV7-2	-	few	TRBJ1-1	CASSLNRVMNTEAFF	TGTGCCAGCAGCTTGAACAGGGTTATGAACACTGAAGCTTTCTTT
TRBV12-3/TRBV12-4	-	-	TRBJ2-7	CASTPSVIGPYEQYF	TGTGCCAGCACCCCCTCCGTCATCGGTCCCTACGAGCAGTACTTC
TRBV12-2	-	many	TRBJ2-7	CASRLVLAAGQYF	TGTGCAAGTCGCTTAGTACTAGCGGCAGGGCAGTACTTC
TRBV5-6	-	few	TRBJ2-7	CASSSVQGPGNYEQYF	TGTGCCAGCAGCTCGGTACAGGGACCCGGGAACTACGAGCAGTACTTC
TRBV9	-	few	TRBJ2-2	CASSVVSPGELFF	TGTGCCAGCAGCGTAGTCAGTCCCGGGGAGCTGTTTTTT
TRBV11-2	TRBD1	few	TRBJ2-1	CASTRYRGAYNEQFF	TGTGCCAGCACCAGATACAGGGGAGCCTACAATGAGCAGTTCTTC
TRBV4-1	-	few	TRBJ2-1	CASSQAPAGPSSYNEQFF	TGCGCCAGCAGCCAAGCCCCAGCGGGTCCTAGCTCCTACAATGAGCAGTTCTTC
TRBV21-1	-	-	TRBJ1-2	CASSKLQDRGSGYGYTF	TGTGCCAGCAGCAAACTGCAGGACAGGGGGTCAGGCTATGGCTACACCTTC
TRBV11-2	TRBD2	-	TRBJ2-7	CASSTRGGSGGSSYEQYF	TGTGCCAGCAGCACAAGAGGCGGTAGCGGGGGGTCCTCCTACGAGCAGTACTTC
TRBV5-1	TRBD1	-	TRBJ1-4	CASSSRDSNEKLFF	TGCGCCAGCAGCTCCCGGGACAGTAATGAAAAACTGTTTTTT
TRBV7-9	-	few	TRBJ1-4	CASRETATNEKLFF	TGTGCCAGCAGGGAGACAGCAACTAATGAAAAACTGTTTTTT
TRBV6-5	-	few	TRBJ1-1	CASSRWDGEAFF	TGTGCCAGCAGTCGGTGGGACGGCGAAGCTTTCTTT
TRBV2	-	few	TRBJ1-2	CASTSGSGGPVDGYTF	TGTGCCAGCACCTCGGGTTCGGGGGGCCCAGTGGATGGCTACACCTTC
TRBV5-5	TRBD2	few	TRBJ2-2	CASSLAGGRNTGELFF	TGTGCCAGCAGCTTGGCCGGGGGGAGGAACACCGGGGAGCTGTTTTTT
TRBV20-1	-	few	TRBJ1-1	CSARAFSSLKAFF	TGCAGTGCTAGAGCTTTTAGCTCCCTGAAAGCTTTCTTT
TRBV20-1	-	-	TRBJ1-1	CSVGGWDVGAEAFF	TGCAGTGTAGGGGGGTGGGATGTAGGGGCTGAAGCTTTCTTT
TRBV29-1	TRBD2	-	TRBJ2-3	CSVVPSGPGTDTQYF	TGCAGCGTTGTTCCTAGCGGGCCGGGCACAGATACGCAGTATTTT
TRBV4-3	-	-	TRBJ2-2	CASSLILAGNTGELFF	TGCGCCAGCAGCCTTATCTTGGCGGGCAACACCGGGGAGCTGTTTTTT